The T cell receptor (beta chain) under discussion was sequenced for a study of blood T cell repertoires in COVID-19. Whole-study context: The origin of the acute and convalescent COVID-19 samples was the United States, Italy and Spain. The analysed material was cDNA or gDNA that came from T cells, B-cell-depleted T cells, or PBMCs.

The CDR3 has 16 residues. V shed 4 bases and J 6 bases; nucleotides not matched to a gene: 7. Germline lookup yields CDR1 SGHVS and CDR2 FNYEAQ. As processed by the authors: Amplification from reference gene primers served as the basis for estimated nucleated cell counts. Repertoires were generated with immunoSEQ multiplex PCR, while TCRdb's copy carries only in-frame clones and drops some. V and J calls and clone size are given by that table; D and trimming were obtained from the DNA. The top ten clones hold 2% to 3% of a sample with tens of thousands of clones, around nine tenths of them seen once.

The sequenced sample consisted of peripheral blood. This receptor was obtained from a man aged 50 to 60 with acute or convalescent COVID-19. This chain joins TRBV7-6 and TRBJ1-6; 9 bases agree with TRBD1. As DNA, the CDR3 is TGTGCCAGCAGCTCGGCACAGGGGGCGGTTAATTCACCCCTCCACTTT. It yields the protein CASSSAQGAVNSPLHF.